The 6 T cell receptor beta chains reported below all come from one sample, sequenced in a study of blood T cell repertoires in COVID-19. Assay: immunoSEQ multiplex PCR; the TCRdb copy retains only in-frame clones and omits some. The sample carries roughly 56,000 clones, approximately 85% recorded once. The sample was peripheral blood. Every receptor here comes from a human donor in a cohort sampled during active COVID-19.

The V and J genes are TRBV6-5 and TRBJ1-2, with D tentatively TRBD1 (5 bases). The ends were cut back, 7 bases at V and 7 bases at J, with 16 bases in the middle. The CDR3 runs 13 residues. Germline CDR1 reads MNHEY; CDR2 reads SVGAGI. CDR3 DNA sequence: TGTGCCAGCACCAGGAGGGGTTTGGGTGGCTACACCTTC. As protein: CASTRRGLGGYTF.

J is TRBJ1-1 and V is TRBV13; D possibly corresponds to TRBD1 (5 bases). Germline V gives CDR1 PRHDT, CDR2 FYEKMQ (reference sequence). The CDR3 loop spans 17 amino acids. Between the trimmed V and J ends, which lost 5 bases and 3 bases, there was a span of 22 bases. The CDR3 reads CASSRQGKGLQDTEAFF. In DNA form, the CDR3 reads TGTGCCAGCAGCCGTCAGGGAAAGGGCCTGCAGGACACTGAAGCTTTCTTT.

This chain connects TRBV10-3 to TRBJ2-1; 7 positions agree with TRBD1. The CDR3 covers 15 residues. Losses at the gene ends were 6 bases for V and 5 bases for J; bases not matched to a gene: 10. Germline lookup yields CDR1 ENHRY and CDR2 SYGVKD. The CDR3 reads CAIRTGQAGNNEQFF. DNA of the CDR3: TGTGCCATCAGAACCGGACAGGCAGGAAACAATGAGCAGTTCTTC.

This clone was detected a few times. The chain links TRBV4-1 to TRBJ1-5, with D possibly being TRBD1 (5 bases). V lost 0 bases to trimming and J lost 9 bases, with 6 bases between them. CDR1 MGHRA and CDR2 YSYEKL come from the germline V gene. The CDR3 extends over 12 amino acids. CDR3 sequence reads: CASSQDRGPQHF. CDR3 coding DNA: TGCGCCAGCAGCCAAGATAGGGGGCCCCAGCATTTT.

This chain joins TRBV7-8 and TRBJ1-2, with a possible D match to TRBD1 (5 bases). The CDR3 consists of 13 residues. In germline, CDR1 is SGHVS, CDR2 FQNEAQ. The V gene lost 4 bases and the J gene lost 4 bases, with 10 bases spanning the gap. The CDR3 loop reads CASSSRTFYGYTF. In DNA, the CDR3 is TGTGCCAGCAGCTCCAGGACATTCTATGGCTACACCTTC. The whole variable domain, filled in from reference TRBV7-8 and TRBJ1-2, reads GAGVSQSPRYKVAKRGQDVALRCDPISGHVSLFWYQQALGQGPEFLTYFQNEAQLDKSGLPSDRFFAERPEGSVSTLKIQRTQQEDSAVYLCASSSRTFYGYTFGSGTRLTVV.

This clone was seen only once. The genes are TRBV9 and TRBJ1-5; TRBD1 aligns across 8 bases. The junction had 10 bases not matched to a gene; V was cut back by 4 bases and J by 7 bases. The CDR3 sequence is 15 residues long. Germline V lookup: CDR1 SGDLS, CDR2 YYNGEE. The CDR3 DNA sequence: TGTGCCAGCAGCAAGGACAGGGTCACAGACCAGCCCCAGCATTTT. Its protein product is CASSKDRVTDQPQHF. Full variable domain (rest looked up from reference TRBV9 and TRBJ1-5): DSGVTQTPKHLITATGQRVTLRCSPRSGDLSVYWYQQSLDQGLQFLIQYYNGEERAKGNILERFSAQQFPDLHSELNLSSLELGDSALYFCASSKDRVTDQPQHFGDGTRLSIL.